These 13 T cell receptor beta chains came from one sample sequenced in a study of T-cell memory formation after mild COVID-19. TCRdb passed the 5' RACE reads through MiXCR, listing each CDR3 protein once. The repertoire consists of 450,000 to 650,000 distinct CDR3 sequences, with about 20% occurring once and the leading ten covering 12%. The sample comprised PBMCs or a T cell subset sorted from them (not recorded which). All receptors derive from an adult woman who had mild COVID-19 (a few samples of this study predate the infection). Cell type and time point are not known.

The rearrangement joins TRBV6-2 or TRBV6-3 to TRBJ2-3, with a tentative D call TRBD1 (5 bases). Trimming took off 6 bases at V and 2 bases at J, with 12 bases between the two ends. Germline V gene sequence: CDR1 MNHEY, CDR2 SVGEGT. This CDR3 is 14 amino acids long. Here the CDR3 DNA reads TGTGCCAGCAGCTTGACAGAAGTCACAGATACGCAGTATTTT. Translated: CASSLTEVTDTQYF.

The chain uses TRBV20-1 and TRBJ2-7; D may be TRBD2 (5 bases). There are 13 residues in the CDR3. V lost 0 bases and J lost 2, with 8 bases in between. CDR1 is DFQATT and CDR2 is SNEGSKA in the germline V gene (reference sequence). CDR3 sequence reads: CSAREAGTYEQYF. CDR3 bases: TGCAGTGCTAGAGAGGCGGGTACCTACGAGCAGTACTTC.

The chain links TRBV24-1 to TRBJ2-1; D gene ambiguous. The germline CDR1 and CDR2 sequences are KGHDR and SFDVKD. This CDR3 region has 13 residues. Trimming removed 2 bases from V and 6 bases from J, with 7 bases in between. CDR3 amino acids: CATSDWASNEQFF. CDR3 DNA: TGTGCCACCAGTGATTGGGCTAGCAATGAGCAGTTCTTC.

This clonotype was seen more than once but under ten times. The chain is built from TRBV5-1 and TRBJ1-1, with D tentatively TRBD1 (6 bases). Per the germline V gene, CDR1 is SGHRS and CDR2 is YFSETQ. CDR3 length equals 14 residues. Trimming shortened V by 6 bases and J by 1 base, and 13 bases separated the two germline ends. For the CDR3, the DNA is TGCGCCAGCAACGAACAGGGTGGGAACACTGAAGCTTTCTTT. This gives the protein CASNEQGGNTEAFF.

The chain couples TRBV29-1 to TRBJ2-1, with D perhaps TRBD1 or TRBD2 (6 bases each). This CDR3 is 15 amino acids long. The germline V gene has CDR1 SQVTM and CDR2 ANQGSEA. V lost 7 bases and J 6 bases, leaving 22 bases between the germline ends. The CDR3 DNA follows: TGCAGCGCCTGGAAGGGGGGAACATCTGTCAATGAGCAGTTCTTC. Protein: CSAWKGGTSVNEQFF.

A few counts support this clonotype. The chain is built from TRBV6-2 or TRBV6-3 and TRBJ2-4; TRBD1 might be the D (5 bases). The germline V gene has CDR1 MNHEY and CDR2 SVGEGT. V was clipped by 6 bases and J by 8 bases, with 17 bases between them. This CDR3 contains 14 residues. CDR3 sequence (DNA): TGTGCCAGCAGAAATCCTCAGGGTTGGCACATTCAGTACTTC. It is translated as CASRNPQGWHIQYF.

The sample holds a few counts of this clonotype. CDR3 DNA: TGTGCCAGCAGCTTAACGCCTGGTGGGGAGACCCAGTACTTC. Translating it yields CASSLTPGGETQYF. This chain links TRBV7-6 with TRBJ2-5; D not certain. In germline, CDR1 is SGHVS, CDR2 FNYEAQ. With 2 bases removed from V and 5 bases from J, the gap between germline ends came to 12 bases. The CDR3 has 14 residues.

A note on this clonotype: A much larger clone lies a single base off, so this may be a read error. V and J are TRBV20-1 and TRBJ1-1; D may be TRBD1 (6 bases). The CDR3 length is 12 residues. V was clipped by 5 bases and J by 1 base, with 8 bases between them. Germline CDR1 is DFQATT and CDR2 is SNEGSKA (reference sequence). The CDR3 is CSAGQPNTEAFF. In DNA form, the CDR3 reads TGCAGTGCTGGACAGCCGAACACTGAAGCTTTCTTT.

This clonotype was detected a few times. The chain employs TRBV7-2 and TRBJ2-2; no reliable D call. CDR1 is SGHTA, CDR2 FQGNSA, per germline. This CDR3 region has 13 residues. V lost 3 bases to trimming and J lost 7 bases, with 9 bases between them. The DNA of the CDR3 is TGTGCCAGCAGCTTTGGACCAGGCGGGGAGCTGTTTTTT. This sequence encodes CASSFGPGGELFF.

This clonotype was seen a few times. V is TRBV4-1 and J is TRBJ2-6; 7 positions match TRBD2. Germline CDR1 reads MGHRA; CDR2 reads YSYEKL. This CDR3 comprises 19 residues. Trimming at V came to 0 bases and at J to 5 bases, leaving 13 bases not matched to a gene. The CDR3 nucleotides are TGCGCCAGCAGCCAAGATCGGACTAGTCCGGCCCCCTGGGCCAACGTCCTGACTTTC. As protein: CASSQDRTSPAPWANVLTF.

CDR3 in DNA: TGTGCCAGCACCGCCCTTCTGAGATCTGAAGCTTTCTTT. Protein: CASTALLRSEAFF. The chain links TRBV12-3 or TRBV12-4 to TRBJ1-1; D unresolved. With 7 bases removed from V and 6 bases from J, the gap between germline ends came to 15 bases. CDR3 length: 13 amino acids.

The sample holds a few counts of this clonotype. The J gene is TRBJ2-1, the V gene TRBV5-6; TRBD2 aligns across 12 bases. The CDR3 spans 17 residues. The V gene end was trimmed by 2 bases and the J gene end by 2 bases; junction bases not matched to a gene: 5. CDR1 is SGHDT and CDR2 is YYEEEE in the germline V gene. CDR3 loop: CASSLFGLAGTYNEQFF. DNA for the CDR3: TGTGCCAGCAGCTTATTCGGACTAGCGGGGACCTACAATGAGCAGTTCTTC. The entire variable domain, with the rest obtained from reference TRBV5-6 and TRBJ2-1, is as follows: DAGVTQSPTHLIKTRGQQVTLRCSPKSGHDTVSWYQQALGQGPQFIFQYYEEEERQRGNFPDRFSGHQFPNYSSELNVNALLLGDSALYLCASSLFGLAGTYNEQFFGPGTRLTVL.

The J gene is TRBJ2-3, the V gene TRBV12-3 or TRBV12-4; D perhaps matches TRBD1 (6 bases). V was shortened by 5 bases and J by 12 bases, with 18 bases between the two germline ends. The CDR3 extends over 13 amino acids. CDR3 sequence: CASSPQGSLPQYF. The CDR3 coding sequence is TGTGCCAGCAGTCCACAGGGTAGTTTGCCCCAGTATTTT.